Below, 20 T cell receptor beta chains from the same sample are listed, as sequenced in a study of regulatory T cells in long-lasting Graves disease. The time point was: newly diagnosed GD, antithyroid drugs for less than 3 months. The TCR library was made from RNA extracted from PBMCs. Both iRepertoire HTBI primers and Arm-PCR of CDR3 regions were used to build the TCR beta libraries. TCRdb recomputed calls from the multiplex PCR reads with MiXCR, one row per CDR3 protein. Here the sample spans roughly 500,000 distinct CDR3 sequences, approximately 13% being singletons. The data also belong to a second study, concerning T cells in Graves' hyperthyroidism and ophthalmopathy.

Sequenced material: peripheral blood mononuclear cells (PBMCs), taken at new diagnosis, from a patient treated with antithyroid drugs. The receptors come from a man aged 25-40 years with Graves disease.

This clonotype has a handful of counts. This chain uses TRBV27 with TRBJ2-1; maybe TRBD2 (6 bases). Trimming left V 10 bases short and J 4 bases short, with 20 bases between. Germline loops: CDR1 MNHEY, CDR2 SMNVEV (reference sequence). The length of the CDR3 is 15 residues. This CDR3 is CATSRDSRPYNEQFF. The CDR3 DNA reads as TGTGCCACCAGCCGGGACTCCCGACCATACAATGAGCAGTTCTTC.

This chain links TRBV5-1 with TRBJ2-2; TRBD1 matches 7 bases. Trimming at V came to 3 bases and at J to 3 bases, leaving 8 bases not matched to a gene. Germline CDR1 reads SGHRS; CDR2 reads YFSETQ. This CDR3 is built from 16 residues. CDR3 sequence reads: CASSCPQGLDTGELFF. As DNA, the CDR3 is TGCGCCAGCAGCTGTCCACAGGGGCTGGACACCGGGGAGCTGTTTTTT. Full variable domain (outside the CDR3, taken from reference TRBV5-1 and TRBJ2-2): KAGVTQTPRYLIKTRGQQVTLSCSPISGHRSVSWYQQTPGQGLQFLFEYFSETQRNKGNFPGRFSGRQFSNSRSEMNVSTLELGDSALYLCASSCPQGLDTGELFFGEGSRLTVL.

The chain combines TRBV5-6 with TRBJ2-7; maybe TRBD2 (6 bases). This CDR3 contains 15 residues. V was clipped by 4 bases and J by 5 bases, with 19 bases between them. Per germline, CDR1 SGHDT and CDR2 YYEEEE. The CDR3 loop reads CASSENGGPRNEQYF. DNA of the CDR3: TGTGCCAGCAGCGAAAATGGAGGGCCTAGGAACGAGCAGTACTTC.

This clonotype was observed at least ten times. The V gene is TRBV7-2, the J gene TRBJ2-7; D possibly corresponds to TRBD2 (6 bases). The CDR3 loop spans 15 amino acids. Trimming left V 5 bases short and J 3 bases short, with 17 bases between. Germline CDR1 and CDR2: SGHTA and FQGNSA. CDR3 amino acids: CASSPVARGSYEQYF. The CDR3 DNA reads TGTGCCAGCAGCCCCGTGGCCCGGGGGAGCTACGAGCAGTACTTC.

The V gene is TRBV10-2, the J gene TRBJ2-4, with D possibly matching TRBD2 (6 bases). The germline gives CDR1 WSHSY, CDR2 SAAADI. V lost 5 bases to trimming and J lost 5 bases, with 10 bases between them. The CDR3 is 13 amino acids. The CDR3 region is CASSFGGQNIQYF. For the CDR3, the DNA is TGCGCCAGCAGTTTCGGGGGACAAAACATTCAGTACTTC.

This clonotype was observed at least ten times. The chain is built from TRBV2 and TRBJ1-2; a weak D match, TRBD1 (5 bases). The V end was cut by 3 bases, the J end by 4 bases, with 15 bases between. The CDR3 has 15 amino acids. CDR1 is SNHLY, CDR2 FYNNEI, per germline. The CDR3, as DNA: TGTGCCAGCAGTGATTGGGAGGGACCCTCCTATGGCTACACCTTC. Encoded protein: CASSDWEGPSYGYTF.

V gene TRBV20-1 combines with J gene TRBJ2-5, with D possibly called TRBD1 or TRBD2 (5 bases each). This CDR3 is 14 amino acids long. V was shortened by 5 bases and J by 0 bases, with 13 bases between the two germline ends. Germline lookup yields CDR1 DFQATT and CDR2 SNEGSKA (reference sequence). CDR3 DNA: TGCAGTGCTGGGGGTGAACTTTACCAAGAGACCCAGTACTTC. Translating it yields CSAGGELYQETQYF.

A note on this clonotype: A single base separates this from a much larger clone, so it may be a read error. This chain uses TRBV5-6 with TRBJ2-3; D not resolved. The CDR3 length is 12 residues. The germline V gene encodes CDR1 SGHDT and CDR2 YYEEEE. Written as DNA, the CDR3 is TGTACCAGCAGCTCCATGGAGAATACGCAGTATTTT. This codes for CTSSSMENTQYF.

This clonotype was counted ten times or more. CDR3 sequence reads: CASSKGQVYEQYF. CDR3 nucleotide sequence: TGTGCCAGCAGCAAAGGACAGGTCTACGAGCAGTACTTC. The V gene is TRBV12-3 or TRBV12-4, the J gene TRBJ2-7, with 7 nucleotides matching TRBD1. After removal of 6 bases from V and 3 bases from J, the junction contained 5 bases not matched to a gene. The CDR3 contains 13 residues.

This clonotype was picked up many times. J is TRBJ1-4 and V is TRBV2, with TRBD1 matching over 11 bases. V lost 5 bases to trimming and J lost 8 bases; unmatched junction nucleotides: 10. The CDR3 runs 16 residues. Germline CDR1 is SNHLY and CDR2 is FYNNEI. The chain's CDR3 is CASSPRTGGVREKLFF. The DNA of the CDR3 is TGTGCCAGCAGTCCTAGGACAGGGGGCGTCAGGGAAAAACTGTTTTTT.

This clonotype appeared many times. The CDR3 nucleotides are TGTGCCAGGGCCCTCATATCCACAGATACGCAGTATTTT. Translating it yields CARALISTDTQYF. The rearrangement links TRBV2 to TRBJ2-3; D remains unclear. CDR1 and CDR2 from the germline V gene are SNHLY and FYNNEI. The CDR3 has 13 residues. Trimming took off 9 bases at V and 2 bases at J, with 12 bases between the two ends.

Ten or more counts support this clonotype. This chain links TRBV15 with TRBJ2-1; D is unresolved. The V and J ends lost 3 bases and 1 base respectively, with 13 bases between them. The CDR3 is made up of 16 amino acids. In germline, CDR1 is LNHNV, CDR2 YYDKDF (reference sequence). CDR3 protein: CATSSKDLTSYNEQFF. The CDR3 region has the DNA TGTGCCACCAGCAGTAAGGACCTGACTTCCTACAATGAGCAGTTCTTC.

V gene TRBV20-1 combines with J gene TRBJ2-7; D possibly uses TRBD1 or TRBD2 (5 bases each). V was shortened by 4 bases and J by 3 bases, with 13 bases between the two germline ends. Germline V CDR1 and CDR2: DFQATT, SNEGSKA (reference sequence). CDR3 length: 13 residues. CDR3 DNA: TGCAGTGCTACCGGGACCAGGTACTACGAGCAGTACTTC. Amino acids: CSATGTRYYEQYF.

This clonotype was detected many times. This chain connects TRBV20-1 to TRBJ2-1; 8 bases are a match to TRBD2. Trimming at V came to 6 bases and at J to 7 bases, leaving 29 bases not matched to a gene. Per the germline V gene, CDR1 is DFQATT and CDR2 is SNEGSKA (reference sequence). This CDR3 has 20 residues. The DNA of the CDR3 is TGCAGTGCCGATACATATCAGATGATCGCGCGGGAGGAATCCGGAAATGAGCAGTTCTTC. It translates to CSADTYQMIAREESGNEQFF.

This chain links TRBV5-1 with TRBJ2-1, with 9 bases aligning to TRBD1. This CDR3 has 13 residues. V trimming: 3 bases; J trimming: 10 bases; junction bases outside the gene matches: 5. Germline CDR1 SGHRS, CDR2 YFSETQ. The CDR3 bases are TGCGCCAGCAGCTGGACAGGGGTGGACGAGCAGTTCTTC. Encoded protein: CASSWTGVDEQFF. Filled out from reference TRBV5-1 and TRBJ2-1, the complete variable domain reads KAGVTQTPRYLIKTRGQQVTLSCSPISGHRSVSWYQQTPGQGLQFLFEYFSETQRNKGNFPGRFSGRQFSNSRSEMNVSTLELGDSALYLCASSWTGVDEQFFGPGTRLTVL.

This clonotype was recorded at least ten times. For the CDR3, the DNA is TGTGCCAGCAGTTTACCCGGGACAGATACAGATACGCAGTATTTT. Encoded protein: CASSLPGTDTDTQYF. The chain combines TRBV28 with TRBJ2-3; 7 bases are a match to TRBD1. Germline V gives CDR1 MDHEN, CDR2 SYDVKM. V was clipped by 2 bases and J by 3 bases; unmatched bases: 5. This CDR3 is built from 15 residues.

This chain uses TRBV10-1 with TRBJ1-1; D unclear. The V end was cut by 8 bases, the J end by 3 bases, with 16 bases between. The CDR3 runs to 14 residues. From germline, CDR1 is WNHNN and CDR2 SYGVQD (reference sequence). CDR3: CASGVLRGDTEAFF. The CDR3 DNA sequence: TGCGCCAGCGGGGTCCTTCGAGGAGACACTGAAGCTTTCTTT.

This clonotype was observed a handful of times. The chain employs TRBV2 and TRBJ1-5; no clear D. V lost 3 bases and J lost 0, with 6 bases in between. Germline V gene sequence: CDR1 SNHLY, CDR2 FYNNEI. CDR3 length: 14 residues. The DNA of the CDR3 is TGTGCCAGCAGTGATGAGTATAGCAATCAGCCCCAGCATTTT. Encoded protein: CASSDEYSNQPQHF.

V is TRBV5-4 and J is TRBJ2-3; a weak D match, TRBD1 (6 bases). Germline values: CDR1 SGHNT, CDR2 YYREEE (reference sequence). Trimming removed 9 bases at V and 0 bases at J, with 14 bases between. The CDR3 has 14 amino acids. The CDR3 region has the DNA TGTGCCACTCGTCGGACAGCTAGCACAGATACGCAGTATTTT. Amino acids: CATRRTASTDTQYF.

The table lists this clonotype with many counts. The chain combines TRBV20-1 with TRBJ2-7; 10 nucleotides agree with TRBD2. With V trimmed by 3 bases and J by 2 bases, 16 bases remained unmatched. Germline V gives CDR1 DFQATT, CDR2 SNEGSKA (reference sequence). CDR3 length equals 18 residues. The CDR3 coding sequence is TGCAGTGCTAGGGAGGGACTAGCGACACGATTAATCACCTACGAGCAGTACTTC. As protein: CSAREGLATRLITYEQYF.